The clone carrying this T cell receptor beta chain has a count of ten or more. Antigen: not known. The data stem from a study of neurological immune-mediated disorders. J was trimmed by 5 bases and V by 7 bases; bases with no gene match: 9. The CDR3 is 13 amino acids. Germline values: CDR1 SQVTM, CDR2 ANQGSEA. Using its own MiXCR run on the 5' RACE reads, TCRdb lists one record per CDR3 protein. The sample lists roughly 100,000 distinct CDR3 sequences, approximately 10% occurring once. Findings of the study overall: HTLV-1-associated myelopathy had the most TCR clonal expansion, and multiple sclerosis had the least, less than healthy controls. The absence of any CDR3 amino acid sequence shared by expanded clones across subjects suggests that repertoires were private in all groups.

Time point denoted: longitudinal time-point 3. Sequencing was done on a sample of PBMCs. The receptor was derived from a female donor with HTLV-1-associated myelopathy (HAM/TSP). This chain uses TRBV29-1 with TRBJ2-3, with 7 bases lining up with TRBD1. The CDR3 DNA reads as TGCAGCGCAGCGACAGGGCCTCGAGATACGCAGTATTTT. Translated, it gives CSAATGPRDTQYF.